Presented here are 8 T cell receptor beta chains from one specimen sequenced in a study of blood T cell repertoires in COVID-19. Generated by immunoSEQ multiplex PCR, the TCRdb table keeps only in-frame clones and is missing some. The table records 400,000 or so clones, approximately 86% of them present only once. Material: PBMCs or T cells enriched from blood (not recorded which). Receptors were obtained from a woman in her thirties or forties with acute COVID-19.

This rearrangement joins TRBV21-1 to TRBJ1-6; the D segment call TRBD1 is taken from the table without a DNA check. TRBV21-1 counts as a pseudogene. The CDR3 totals 19 residues. The CDR3 DNA follows: TGTGCCAGCAGCAAAGCGCTGGTATTGCGGAGGGGGCACGCGTCACCCCTCCACTTT. Its translation: CASSKALVLRRGHASPLHF.

The chain has TRBV7-9 and TRBJ2-2; a possible D gene is TRBD2 (6 bases). V lost 6 bases, J lost 0 bases, and 14 bases lay in between. The CDR3 runs 16 residues. Germline-derived CDR1 and CDR2 are SEHNR and FQNEAQ (reference sequence). The CDR3 sequence: CASRSMRGSNTGELFF. The CDR3 DNA follows: TGTGCCAGCAGATCTATGCGGGGTTCGAACACCGGGGAGCTGTTTTTT.

The chain links TRBV5-1 to TRBJ2-2; a possible D gene is TRBD1 (5 bases). Germline CDR1 and CDR2: SGHRS and YFSETQ. This CDR3 is 17 amino acids long. V was cut by 0 bases and J by 3 bases, with 15 bases left in between. The CDR3 is CASSLAPAGWDTGELFF. The CDR3 nucleotides read TGCGCCAGCAGCTTGGCCCCGGCAGGGTGGGACACCGGGGAGCTGTTTTTT.

This clone was picked up one time. The chain employs TRBV3-1 (or the pseudogene TRBV3-2) and TRBJ2-1, with TRBD2 as a possible D gene (6 bases). The V gene's germline CDR1 is LGHDT and CDR2 YNNKEL (reference sequence). The CDR3 loop spans 15 amino acids. The V end was cut by 3 bases, the J end by 5 bases, with 14 bases between. The CDR3: CASSHMGGGHNEQFF. The CDR3 coding sequence is TGTGCCAGCAGCCACATGGGAGGAGGGCACAATGAGCAGTTCTTC.

The CDR3 coding sequence is TGTGCCAGTAGCCCAACTGGAGATACGCAGTATTTT. Amino acid sequence: CASSPTGDTQYF. The gene calls are TRBV19 and TRBJ2-3; the D is unclear. Trimming removed 6 bases at V and 5 bases at J, with 9 bases between. Germline loops: CDR1 LNHDA, CDR2 SQIVND (reference sequence). CDR3 length: 12 amino acids. Filled out from reference TRBV19 and TRBJ2-3, the complete variable domain reads DGGITQSPKYLFRKEGQNVTLSCEQNLNHDAMYWYRQDPGQGLRLIYYSQIVNDFQKGDIAEGYSVSREKKESFPLTVTSAQKNPTAFYLCASSPTGDTQYFGPGTRLTVL.

Worth noting for this clone: At the DNA level, this CDR3 is encoded by other sequences in the same sample as well. The chain has TRBV3-1 (or the pseudogene TRBV3-2) and TRBJ2-5; 7 bases match TRBD1. V shed 1 base and J 5 bases; nucleotides not matched to a gene: 1. This CDR3 contains 13 residues. Per germline, CDR1 LGHDT and CDR2 YNNKEL (reference sequence). The CDR3 nucleotides read TGTGCCAGCAGCCAAGGCAGGGGGGAGACCCAGTACTTC. It specifies CASSQGRGETQYF.

The chain joins TRBV7-9 to TRBJ2-1; 13 nucleotides match TRBD2. With V trimmed by 5 bases and J by 8 bases, 9 bases remained unmatched. The germline gives CDR1 SEHNR, CDR2 FQNEAQ (reference sequence). The CDR3 covers 16 residues. The CDR3 sequence: CASSTELAGGQDEQFF. Written as DNA, the CDR3 is TGTGCCAGCAGCACTGAACTAGCGGGGGGGCAGGATGAGCAGTTCTTC.

This clone appeared once. The chain uses TRBV11-2 and TRBJ2-3; 7 positions match TRBD2. This CDR3 is 14 amino acids long. V dropped 4 bases and J dropped 4; count of bases not matched to a gene: 5. CDR1 is SGHAT and CDR2 is FQNNGV in the germline V gene. CDR3 residues: CASSYRRGADTQYF. CDR3 coding DNA: TGTGCCAGCAGCTACCGCCGGGGGGCAGATACGCAGTATTTT.